The 8 T cell receptor beta chains presented below share a single source sample, sequenced in a study of blood T cells in healthy people across ages. Combining a sample-barcoded 5' primer with a J-beta primer mix, a second PCR ran for roughly 7 to 12 cycles. One entry per CDR3 protein results from TCRdb running MiXCR on the 5' RACE reads. The data show about 1.6 million distinct CDR3 sequences, with about 35% seen just once and about 11% held by the top ten. Source material: blood. The receptor source for this set is a woman aged 25-40 years in good health.

This clonotype occurred many times. This sequence joins TRBV20-1 and TRBJ2-7; 9 bases align to TRBD1. V lost 6 bases to trimming and J lost 0 bases; unmatched junction nucleotides: 3. CDR1 DFQATT and CDR2 SNEGSKA come from the germline V gene (reference sequence). This CDR3 comprises 13 residues. CDR3 in DNA: TGCAGTGCGGGACAGGGTGTCTCCTACGAGCAGTACTTC. Its translation is CSAGQGVSYEQYF.

There are a few counts of this clonotype. The rearrangement uses TRBV20-1 and TRBJ1-1, with D perhaps matching TRBD1 (6 bases). CDR1 is DFQATT, CDR2 SNEGSKA, per germline (reference sequence). Trimming pared 0 bases from V and 6 bases from J, leaving 17 bases between. The CDR3 loop spans 15 amino acids. This chain's CDR3 is CSARDQDRPPPEAFF. For the CDR3, the DNA is TGCAGTGCTAGAGATCAAGACAGGCCCCCCCCTGAAGCTTTCTTT.

There are a few counts of this clonotype. Here the CDR3 reads CSASTSGGAKTQYF. Written as DNA, the CDR3 is TGCAGTGCTAGCACTAGCGGGGGGGCAAAGACCCAGTACTTC. The chain is built from TRBV20-1 and TRBJ2-7; TRBD2 matches 13 bases. The J call is in doubt because the DNA end fits TRBJ2-5 better. CDR1 is DFQATT and CDR2 is SNEGSKA in the germline V gene (reference sequence). The CDR3 is made up of 14 amino acids.

This clonotype appeared a few times. This chain connects TRBV9 to TRBJ2-3; D gene unclear. Trimming left V 4 bases short and J 8 bases short, with 11 bases between. From germline, CDR1 is SGDLS and CDR2 YYNGEE. This CDR3 is 12 amino acids long. CDR3 DNA sequence: TGTGCCAGCAGCCCCCTACTGGGTACGCAGTATTTT. This translates into CASSPLLGTQYF.

This chain's CDR3 is CASSLNTGGINEQFF. CDR3 sequence (DNA): TGTGCCAGCAGCTTAAACACGGGTGGGATAAATGAGCAGTTCTTC. The V gene is TRBV7-3, the J gene TRBJ2-1; D remains ambiguous. The germline CDR1 and CDR2 sequences are SGHTA and FQGTGA. V lost 1 base and J 7 bases, leaving 14 bases between the germline ends. The CDR3 runs 15 residues.

At least ten counts were recorded for this clonotype. The genes are TRBV29-1 and TRBJ2-1; 7 nucleotides align to TRBD2. The CDR3 loop spans 14 amino acids. V shed 2 bases, J shed 3 bases, and the junction held 4 bases outside the gene matches. Germline V lookup: CDR1 SQVTM, CDR2 ANQGSEA. The CDR3 sequence is CSVERRDYYNEQFF. The CDR3 DNA is TGCAGCGTTGAACGCAGGGACTACTACAATGAGCAGTTCTTC.

This clonotype was observed a handful of times. The chain has TRBV5-1 and TRBJ1-2; D remains unclear. V lost 4 bases and J 4 bases, leaving 17 bases between the germline ends. The CDR3 extends over 15 amino acids. Looked up from germline, CDR1 is SGHRS and CDR2 is YFSETQ. The CDR3 DNA sequence: TGCGCCAGCAGCCTGGGATATGGGCGCCCCTATGGCTACACCTTC. Translation: CASSLGYGRPYGYTF.

This chain links TRBV20-1 with TRBJ2-5, with 7 bases matching TRBD2. V gave up 1 base and J gave up 2 bases; unmatched junction bases: 1. Germline V gene lookup returns CDR1 DFQATT and CDR2 SNEGSKA (reference sequence). The CDR3 has 13 amino acids. The chain's CDR3 is CSARASGQETQYF. The CDR3 DNA reads TGCAGTGCTAGAGCTAGCGGTCAAGAGACCCAGTACTTC.